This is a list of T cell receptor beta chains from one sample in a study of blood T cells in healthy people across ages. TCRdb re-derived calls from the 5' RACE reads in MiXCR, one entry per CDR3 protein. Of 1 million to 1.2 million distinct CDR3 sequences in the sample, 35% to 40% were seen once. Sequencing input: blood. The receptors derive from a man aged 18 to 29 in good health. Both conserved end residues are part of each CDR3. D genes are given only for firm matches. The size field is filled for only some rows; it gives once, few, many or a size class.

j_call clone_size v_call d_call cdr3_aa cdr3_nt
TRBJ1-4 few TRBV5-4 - CASSLPGFGEKLFF TGTGCCAGCAGCTTGCCCGGGTTTGGTGAAAAACTGTTTTTT
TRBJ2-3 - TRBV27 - CASASSSGTDTQYF TGTGCCAGCGCATCTTCGTCGGGAACAGATACGCAGTATTTT
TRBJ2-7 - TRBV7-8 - CASSLRRANYNEQYF TGTGCCAGCAGCTTAAGGCGGGCGAACTACAATGAGCAGTACTTC
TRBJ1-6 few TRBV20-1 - CSADRQNNSPLHF TGCAGTGCCGACCGACAGAATAATTCACCCCTCCACTTT
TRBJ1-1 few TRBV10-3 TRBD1 CAISGTGGDTEAFF TGTGCCATCAGTGGGACAGGGGGGGACACTGAAGCTTTCTTT
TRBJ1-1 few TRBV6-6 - CASRTTGNTEAFF TGTGCCAGCAGGACCACAGGGAATACTGAAGCTTTCTTT
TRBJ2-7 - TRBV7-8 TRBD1 CASSLEYRQGHEQYF TGTGCCAGCAGTTTAGAATACCGACAGGGCCACGAGCAGTACTTC
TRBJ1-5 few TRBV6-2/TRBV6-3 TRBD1 CASSYSGPGGNQPQHF TGTGCCAGCAGTTACTCCGGTCCAGGGGGGAATCAGCCCCAGCATTTT
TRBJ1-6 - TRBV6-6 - CASSYSRDKNSPLHF TGTGCCAGCAGTTACTCTCGGGACAAGAATTCACCCCTCCACTTT
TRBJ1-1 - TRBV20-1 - CSASYRRKNTEAFF TGCAGTGCTAGTTACAGGAGAAAGAACACTGAAGCTTTCTTT
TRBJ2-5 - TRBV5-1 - CASSWDPQETQYF TGCGCCAGCAGCTGGGATCCGCAAGAGACCCAGTACTTC
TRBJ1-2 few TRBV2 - CASQGTSNYGYTF TGTGCTAGCCAAGGGACGTCTAACTATGGCTACACCTTC
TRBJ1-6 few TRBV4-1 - CASSQDPTPGSYNSPLHF TGCGCCAGCAGCCAAGACCCGACTCCCGGGTCCTATAATTCACCCCTCCACTTT
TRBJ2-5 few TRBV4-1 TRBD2 CASSPLTSGQETQYF TGCGCCAGCAGCCCCCTGACTAGCGGACAAGAGACCCAGTACTTC
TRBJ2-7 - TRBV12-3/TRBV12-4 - CASSPAGTLPYEQYF TGTGCCAGCAGTCCTGCCGGGACGCTCCCCTACGAGCAGTACTTC
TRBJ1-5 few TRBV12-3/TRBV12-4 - CASRSAGLLNQPQHF TGTGCCAGCAGATCCGCCGGGCTCCTCAATCAGCCCCAGCATTTT
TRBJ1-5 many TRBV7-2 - CASSLYNQPQHF TGTGCCAGCAGCCTCTACAATCAGCCCCAGCATTTT
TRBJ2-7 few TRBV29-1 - CSVEGAAVYEQYF TGCAGCGTTGAAGGGGCAGCAGTCTACGAGCAGTACTTC
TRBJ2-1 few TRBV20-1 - CSARDARSSYNEQFF TGCAGTGCTAGAGATGCACGTAGCTCCTACAATGAGCAGTTCTTC
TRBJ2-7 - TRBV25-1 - CASSACAGSEQYF TGTGCCAGCAGTGCTTGCGCGGGGAGCGAGCAGTACTTC
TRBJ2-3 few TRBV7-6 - CASSKILGNTDMQYF TGTGCCAGCAGCAAAATTCTAGGGAACACAGATATGCAGTATTTT
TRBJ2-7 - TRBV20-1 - CSARRAGVVIGNEQYF TGCAGTGCTAGAAGGGCAGGGGTTGTGATCGGTAACGAGCAGTACTTC
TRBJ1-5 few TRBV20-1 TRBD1 CSAPTPGQGVNQPQHF TGCAGTGCTCCCACTCCGGGACAGGGTGTGAATCAGCCCCAGCATTTT
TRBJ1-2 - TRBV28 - CASSLWADPRNGYTF TGTGCCAGCAGTTTATGGGCGGATCCGCGAAATGGCTACACCTTC
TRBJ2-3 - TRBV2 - CASSEGARTDTQYF TGTGCCAGCAGTGAGGGGGCCCGCACAGATACGCAGTATTTT
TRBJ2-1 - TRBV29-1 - CSAATGFNEQFF TGCAGCGCTGCTACAGGATTCAATGAGCAGTTCTTC